This T cell receptor beta chain appears in the sequencing data of a study of beta chain features in type 1 diabetes. Points from the study as a whole: It was among patients, rather than healthy donors, that naive, central memory and Treg TCRB repertoires appeared more similar. Shorter TCRB CDR3s, moderately but significantly so, marked every one of the four CD4+ subsets in Type 1 diabetes patients. VDJ junctions from type 1 diabetes patients carried fewer insertions and larger deletions.

About this clone: What it recognizes is unknown.

Every bit of the isolated RNA underwent reverse transcription, so sequencing read expressed TCRB transcripts. Generated by immunoSEQ multiplex PCR, the TCRdb table keeps only in-frame clones and is missing some. In the table there are about 180,000 clones, 10% to 15% of which are singletons. This CDR3 has 15 amino acids. The germline gives CDR1 MDHEN, CDR2 SYDVKM. Trimming stripped 3 bases from V and 0 bases from J, with 9 bases between. CD4+ naive, central memory, regulatory and stem cell-like memory cells were sorted via CD45RO/CCR7/CD25/CD127/CD95/CD27. This receptor was taken from a woman in her late teens or twenties in good health. Sequencing input: central memory CD4+ T cells from blood. The rearrangement uses TRBV28 and TRBJ2-1; weak D call: TRBD2 (6 bases). This CDR3 reads CASSLGGVSYNEQFF. As DNA, the CDR3 is TGTGCCAGCAGTTTGGGCGGGGTCTCCTACAATGAGCAGTTCTTC.